What follows describes a single TCR beta chain. Its antigen is not known. A second PCR, run for 7 to 11 cycles, used a sample-barcoded 5' primer plus a J-beta primer mix. Via MiXCR, TCRdb re-called the 5' RACE reads, giving one row per CDR3 protein. Among about 900,000 distinct CDR3 sequences listed, approximately 67% were seen once. Trimming took off 3 bases at V and 8 bases at J, with 12 bases between the two ends. Germline CDR1 is SGHDT and CDR2 is YYEEEE. The CDR3 spans 14 residues. This entry comes from a study of blood T cells in healthy people across ages. General study findings and limits: Donor CMV status, an unknown factor, possibly confounded changes in expanded clonotypes. Diversity estimates drawn from one million T cells were deemed underestimates.

V is TRBV5-6 and J is TRBJ1-6; D remains unclear. The material sequenced was blood. The sequence was collected from a man between 25 and 39 years old in good health. CDR3 in DNA: TGTGCCAGCAGCTCGTCGCTCTCGGATTCACCCCTCCACTTT. Amino acid sequence: CASSSSLSDSPLHF.